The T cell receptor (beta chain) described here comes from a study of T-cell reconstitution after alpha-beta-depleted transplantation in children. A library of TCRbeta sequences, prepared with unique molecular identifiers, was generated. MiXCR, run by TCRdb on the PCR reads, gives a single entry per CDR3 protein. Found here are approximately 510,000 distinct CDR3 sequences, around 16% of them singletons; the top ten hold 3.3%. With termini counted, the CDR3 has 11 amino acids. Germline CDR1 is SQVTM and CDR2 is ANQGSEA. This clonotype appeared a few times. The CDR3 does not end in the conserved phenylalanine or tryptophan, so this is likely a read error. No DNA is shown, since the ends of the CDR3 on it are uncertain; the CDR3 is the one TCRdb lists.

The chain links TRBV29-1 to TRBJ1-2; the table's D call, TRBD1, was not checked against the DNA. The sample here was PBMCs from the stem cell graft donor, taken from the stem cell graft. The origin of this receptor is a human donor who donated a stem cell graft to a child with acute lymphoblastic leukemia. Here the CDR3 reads CSVLGERSLMV.